Listed below are T cell receptor beta chains from one sample, sequenced in a study of blood T cell repertoires in COVID-19. The repertoire was sequenced with immunoSEQ multiplex PCR; TCRdb's copy has only in-frame clones and lacks some. The table has approximately 150,000 clones, about 84% seen once. The sample was peripheral blood. These TCRs come from a woman aged 50 to 60 with acute or convalescent COVID-19. The CDR3 runs from the conserved cysteine through the conserved F or W. The order of the fields is D gene, J gene, clone size, V gene, CDR3 DNA, CDR3 protein. The D gene is left open where the match is weak. Rows give clone size only sometimes, using once, few, many, or a class for an expanded clone.

d_call: NA
j_call: TRBJ1-1
clone_size: NA
v_call: TRBV5-8
cdr3_nt: TGTGCCAGCAGCCAACAGTACACTGAAGCTTTCTTT
cdr3_aa: CASSQQYTEAFF

d_call: TRBD1
j_call: TRBJ2-5
clone_size: NA
v_call: TRBV29-1
cdr3_nt: TGCAGCGTGGGCCGGGACAGGGAATCGGAGACCCAGTACTTC
cdr3_aa: CSVGRDRESETQYF

d_call: TRBD1
j_call: TRBJ1-5
clone_size: NA
v_call: TRBV9
cdr3_nt: TGTGCCAGCAGCGCTGCAGGGGGATTAAGGCAGCCCCAGCATTTT
cdr3_aa: CASSAAGGLRQPQHF

d_call: TRBD1
j_call: TRBJ1-4
clone_size: once
v_call: TRBV6-1
cdr3_nt: TGTGCCAGCAGTGAATCCTTGACAGGGGATGAAAAACTGTTTTTT
cdr3_aa: CASSESLTGDEKLFF

d_call: TRBD1
j_call: TRBJ1-2
clone_size: NA
v_call: TRBV5-1
cdr3_nt: TGCGCCAGCAGCTTGTTACAGGGGGCGAGTGGCTACACCTTC
cdr3_aa: CASSLLQGASGYTF

d_call: NA
j_call: TRBJ2-2
clone_size: NA
v_call: TRBV19
cdr3_nt: TGTGCCAGTAGTATAGTGGGGCAGAACACCGGGGAGCTGTTTTTT
cdr3_aa: CASSIVGQNTGELFF

d_call: TRBD1
j_call: TRBJ1-5
clone_size: NA
v_call: TRBV7-2
cdr3_nt: TGTGCCAGCAGCCTACTGGGACAGCTCAATCAGCCCCAGCATTTT
cdr3_aa: CASSLLGQLNQPQHF

d_call: TRBD1
j_call: TRBJ2-3
clone_size: NA
v_call: TRBV13
cdr3_nt: TGTGCCAGCAGCTCAGGACAGGGCTGGGTGGATACGCAGTATTTT
cdr3_aa: CASSSGQGWVDTQYF

d_call: NA
j_call: TRBJ2-7
clone_size: NA
v_call: TRBV25-1
cdr3_nt: TGTGCCAGCACCGGCGGGGTCGAGCAGTACTTC
cdr3_aa: CASTGGVEQYF

d_call: TRBD2
j_call: TRBJ2-7
clone_size: NA
v_call: TRBV28
cdr3_nt: TGTGCCAGCAGTTTACCGGGACTAGCGGGGAGCTACGAGCAGTACTTC
cdr3_aa: CASSLPGLAGSYEQYF

d_call: NA
j_call: TRBJ2-4
clone_size: NA
v_call: TRBV4-2
cdr3_nt: TGTGCCAGCAGCCAAGCCCAAGAGGGGGAAAACATTCAGTACTTC
cdr3_aa: CASSQAQEGENIQYF

d_call: NA
j_call: TRBJ1-6
clone_size: NA
v_call: TRBV7-3
cdr3_nt: TGTGCCAGCAGCTTAGCTTTAGGGGCCGGTTCACCCCTCCACTTT
cdr3_aa: CASSLALGAGSPLHF

d_call: TRBD1
j_call: TRBJ1-1
clone_size: NA
v_call: TRBV2
cdr3_nt: TGTGCCAGCGGACTCAATCAGGGGGGAAACACTGAAGCTTTCTTT
cdr3_aa: CASGLNQGGNTEAFF

d_call: TRBD1
j_call: TRBJ1-1
clone_size: NA
v_call: TRBV28
cdr3_nt: TGTGCCAGCACCGTAACAGGGGGCACTGAAGCTTTCTTT
cdr3_aa: CASTVTGGTEAFF

d_call: NA
j_call: TRBJ2-7
clone_size: NA
v_call: TRBV3-1/TRBV3-2
cdr3_nt: TGTGCCAGCAGCCCATTGGCGGGACGGAACTACGAGCAGTACTTC
cdr3_aa: CASSPLAGRNYEQYF

d_call: TRBD1
j_call: TRBJ2-5
clone_size: NA
v_call: TRBV10-3
cdr3_nt: TGTGCCACAAGCCCAGACAGGGCAGTAGAGACCCAGTACTTC
cdr3_aa: CATSPDRAVETQYF

d_call: TRBD1
j_call: TRBJ2-1
clone_size: few
v_call: TRBV10-3
cdr3_nt: TGTGCCATCAGTGAATCGCTCTGGGACAGGGTCCAGTGGGAGCAGTTCTTC
cdr3_aa: CAISESLWDRVQWEQFF

d_call: NA
j_call: TRBJ2-5
clone_size: once
v_call: TRBV5-6
cdr3_nt: TGTGCCAGCAGCCCGGAGGGGCCGCGGGCCCAAGAGACCCAGTACTTC
cdr3_aa: CASSPEGPRAQETQYF

d_call: NA
j_call: TRBJ2-7
clone_size: few
v_call: TRBV7-9
cdr3_nt: TGTGCCAGCAGCTTAACAGGAGACTACGAGCAGTACTTC
cdr3_aa: CASSLTGDYEQYF

d_call: TRBD1
j_call: TRBJ1-1
clone_size: NA
v_call: TRBV2
cdr3_nt: TGTGCCAGCATATTTGGTGGGACAGGCGGGACTGAAGCTTTCTTT
cdr3_aa: CASIFGGTGGTEAFF

d_call: TRBD2
j_call: TRBJ2-7
clone_size: NA
v_call: TRBV18
cdr3_nt: TGTGCCAGCTCCGCTGGACTAGCTGGCTACGAGCAGTACTTC
cdr3_aa: CASSAGLAGYEQYF

d_call: NA
j_call: TRBJ1-6
clone_size: NA
v_call: TRBV30
cdr3_nt: TGTGCCTGCCTCGGGGTTATCCGGGATTCACCCCTCCACTTT
cdr3_aa: CACLGVIRDSPLHF

d_call: TRBD1
j_call: TRBJ1-6
clone_size: NA
v_call: TRBV6-5
cdr3_nt: TGTGCCAGCAGACAGGGGGCCTCACCCCTCCACTTT
cdr3_aa: CASRQGASPLHF

d_call: TRBD2
j_call: TRBJ2-1
clone_size: many
v_call: TRBV7-9
cdr3_nt: TGTGCCAGCAGCACCTCGGGACTAGCGGGGGTCAATGAGCAGTTCTTC
cdr3_aa: CASSTSGLAGVNEQFF

d_call: TRBD2
j_call: TRBJ2-1
clone_size: NA
v_call: TRBV4-2
cdr3_nt: TGTGCCAGCAGCCCTACTAGCGGGGGCCCACCTTACAATGAGCAGTTCTTC
cdr3_aa: CASSPTSGGPPYNEQFF

d_call: NA
j_call: TRBJ2-1
clone_size: NA
v_call: TRBV21-1
cdr3_nt: TGTGCCGGCTTACAAAATGAGCAGTTCTTC
cdr3_aa: CAGLQNEQFF

d_call: NA
j_call: TRBJ1-1
clone_size: NA
v_call: TRBV10-3
cdr3_nt: TGTGCCATCACTAACAGGTCCTCTTCGGGCACTGAAGCTTTCTTT
cdr3_aa: CAITNRSSSGTEAFF

d_call: NA
j_call: TRBJ1-2
clone_size: NA
v_call: TRBV2
cdr3_nt: TGTGCCAGCAGAGACAGCTTCTATGGCTACACCTTC
cdr3_aa: CASRDSFYGYTF

d_call: TRBD1
j_call: TRBJ1-1
clone_size: NA
v_call: TRBV29-1
cdr3_nt: TGCAGCGGAGGACAGGGGAACACTGAAGCTTTCTTT
cdr3_aa: CSGGQGNTEAFF

d_call: NA
j_call: TRBJ1-1
clone_size: NA
v_call: TRBV9
cdr3_nt: TGTGCCAGCAGCGCTGCAGGGGAAGGGTATGAAGCTTTCTTT
cdr3_aa: CASSAAGEGYEAFF

d_call: TRBD1
j_call: TRBJ2-5
clone_size: NA
v_call: TRBV11-3
cdr3_nt: TGTGCCAGCAGCTTAGGAGGGACAGGGGGCGGAGAGACCCAGTACTTC
cdr3_aa: CASSLGGTGGGETQYF

d_call: NA
j_call: TRBJ2-7
clone_size: NA
v_call: TRBV6-5
cdr3_nt: TGTGCCAGCAGCCGGACTTCCACGAGCTCCTACGAGCAGTACTTC
cdr3_aa: CASSRTSTSSYEQYF

d_call: TRBD1
j_call: TRBJ1-5
clone_size: NA
v_call: TRBV30
cdr3_nt: TGTGCCTGGAGTCTGGGACAGATCAATCAGCCCCAGCATTTT
cdr3_aa: CAWSLGQINQPQHF

d_call: NA
j_call: TRBJ2-3
clone_size: NA
v_call: TRBV7-3
cdr3_nt: TGTGCCAGCAGCAGGGGCCATAGCACAGATACGCAGTATTTT
cdr3_aa: CASSRGHSTDTQYF

d_call: NA
j_call: TRBJ1-1
clone_size: NA
v_call: TRBV14
cdr3_nt: TGTGCCAGCAGCCAATTAGCAGGGGCATACACTGAAGCTTTCTTT
cdr3_aa: CASSQLAGAYTEAFF

d_call: TRBD1
j_call: TRBJ1-3
clone_size: NA
v_call: TRBV18
cdr3_nt: TGTGCCAGCTCACCGGACAGGGAGTTTGGAAACACCATATATTTT
cdr3_aa: CASSPDREFGNTIYF

d_call: TRBD1
j_call: TRBJ1-1
clone_size: NA
v_call: TRBV4-2
cdr3_nt: TGTGCCAGCAGCCAAGATCGCGCCAACAGGGGGCGTGCTTTCTTT
cdr3_aa: CASSQDRANRGRAFF

d_call: NA
j_call: TRBJ1-3
clone_size: NA
v_call: TRBV18
cdr3_nt: TGTGCCAGCGCCACAGGGTTTGGGGACACCATATATTTT
cdr3_aa: CASATGFGDTIYF

d_call: NA
j_call: TRBJ1-6
clone_size: NA
v_call: TRBV6-2/TRBV6-3
cdr3_nt: TGTGCCAGCAGTTACTCGACATTAGGGGATTCACCCCTCCACTTT
cdr3_aa: CASSYSTLGDSPLHF

d_call: NA
j_call: TRBJ2-6
clone_size: NA
v_call: TRBV7-2
cdr3_nt: TGTGCCAGCAGCTCCCCGACAGTTAGCTCTGGGGCCAACGTCCTGACTTTC
cdr3_aa: CASSSPTVSSGANVLTF

d_call: NA
j_call: TRBJ2-1
clone_size: NA
v_call: TRBV7-2
cdr3_nt: TGTGCCAGCAGCTTAGGTATCGGGGTGGGGAATGAGCAGTTCTTC
cdr3_aa: CASSLGIGVGNEQFF